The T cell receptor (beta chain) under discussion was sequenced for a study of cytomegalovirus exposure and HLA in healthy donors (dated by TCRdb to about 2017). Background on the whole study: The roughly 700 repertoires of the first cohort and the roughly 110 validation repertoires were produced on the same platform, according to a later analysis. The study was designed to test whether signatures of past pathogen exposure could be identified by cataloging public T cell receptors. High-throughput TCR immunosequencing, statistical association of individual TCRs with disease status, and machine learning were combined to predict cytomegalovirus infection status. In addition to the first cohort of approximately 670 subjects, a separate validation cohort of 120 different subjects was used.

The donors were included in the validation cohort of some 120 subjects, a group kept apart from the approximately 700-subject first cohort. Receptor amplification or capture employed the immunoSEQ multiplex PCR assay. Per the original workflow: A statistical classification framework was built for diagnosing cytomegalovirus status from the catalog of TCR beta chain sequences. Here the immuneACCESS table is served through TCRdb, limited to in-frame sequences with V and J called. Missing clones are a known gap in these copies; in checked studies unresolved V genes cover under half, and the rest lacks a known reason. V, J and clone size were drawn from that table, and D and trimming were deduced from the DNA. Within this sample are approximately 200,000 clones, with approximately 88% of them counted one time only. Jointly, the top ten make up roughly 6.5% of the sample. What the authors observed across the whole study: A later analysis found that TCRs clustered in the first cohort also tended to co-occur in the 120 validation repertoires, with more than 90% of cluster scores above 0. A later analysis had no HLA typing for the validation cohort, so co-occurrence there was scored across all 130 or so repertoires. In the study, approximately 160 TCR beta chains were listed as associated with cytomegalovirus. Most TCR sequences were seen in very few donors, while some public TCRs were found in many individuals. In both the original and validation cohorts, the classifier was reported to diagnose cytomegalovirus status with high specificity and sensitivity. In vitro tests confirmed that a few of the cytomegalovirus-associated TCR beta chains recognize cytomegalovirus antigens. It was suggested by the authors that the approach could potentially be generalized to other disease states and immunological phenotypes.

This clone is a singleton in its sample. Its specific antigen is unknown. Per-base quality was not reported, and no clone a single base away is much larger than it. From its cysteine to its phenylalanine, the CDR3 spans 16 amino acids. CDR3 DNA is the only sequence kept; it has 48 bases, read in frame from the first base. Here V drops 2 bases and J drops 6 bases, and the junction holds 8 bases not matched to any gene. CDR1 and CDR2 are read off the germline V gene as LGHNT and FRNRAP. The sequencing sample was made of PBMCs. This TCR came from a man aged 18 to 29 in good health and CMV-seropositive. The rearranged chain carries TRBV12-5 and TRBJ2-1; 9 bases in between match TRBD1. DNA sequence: TGTGCTAGTGGTTTGCCCGCCGGGACAGGGCCCAATGAGCAGTTCTTC. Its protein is CASGLPAGTGPNEQFF.